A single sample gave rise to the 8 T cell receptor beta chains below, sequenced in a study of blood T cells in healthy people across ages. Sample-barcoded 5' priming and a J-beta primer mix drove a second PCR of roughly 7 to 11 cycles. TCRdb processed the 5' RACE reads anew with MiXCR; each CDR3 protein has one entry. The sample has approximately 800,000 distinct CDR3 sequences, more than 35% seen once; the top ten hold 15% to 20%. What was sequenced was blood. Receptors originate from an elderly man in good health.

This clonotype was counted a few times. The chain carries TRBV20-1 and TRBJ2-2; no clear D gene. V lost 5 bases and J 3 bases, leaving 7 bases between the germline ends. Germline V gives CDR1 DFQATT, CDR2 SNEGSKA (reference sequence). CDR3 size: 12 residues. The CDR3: CSAGRDTGELFF. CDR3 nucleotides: TGCAGTGCTGGCAGAGACACCGGGGAGCTGTTTTTT.

The CDR3 spells CASSLSTGGGTYEQFF. The CDR3 DNA sequence: TGCGCCAGCAGCTTGTCGACAGGGGGCGGGACATATGAGCAGTTCTTC. This chain joins TRBV5-1 and TRBJ2-1, with TRBD1 matching over 10 bases. V trimming: 1 base; J trimming: 8 bases; junction bases outside the gene matches: 9. This CDR3 is 16 amino acids long. Germline V lookup: CDR1 SGHRS, CDR2 YFSETQ.

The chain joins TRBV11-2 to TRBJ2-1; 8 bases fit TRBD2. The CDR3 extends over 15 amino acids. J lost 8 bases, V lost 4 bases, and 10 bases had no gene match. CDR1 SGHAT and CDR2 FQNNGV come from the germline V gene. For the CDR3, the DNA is TGTGCCAGCAGCTCACTAGCGGAAAATTGGTATGAGCAGTTCTTC. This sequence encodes CASSSLAENWYEQFF.

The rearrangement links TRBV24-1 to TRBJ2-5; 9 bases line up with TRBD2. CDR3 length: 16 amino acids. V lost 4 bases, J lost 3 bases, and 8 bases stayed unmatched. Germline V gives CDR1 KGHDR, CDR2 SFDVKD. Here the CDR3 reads CATSDRDSSGEETQYF. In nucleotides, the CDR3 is TGTGCCACCAGTGACCGGGACTCTAGCGGGGAAGAGACCCAGTACTTC.

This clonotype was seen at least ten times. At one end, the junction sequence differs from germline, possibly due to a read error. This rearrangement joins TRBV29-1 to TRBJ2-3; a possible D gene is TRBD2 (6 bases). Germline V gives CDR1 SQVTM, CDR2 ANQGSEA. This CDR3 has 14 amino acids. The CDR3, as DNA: TGCAGCGTCGAAGGAGCTAGCGGCACAGATACGCAGTATTTT. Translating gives CSVEGASGTDTQYF.

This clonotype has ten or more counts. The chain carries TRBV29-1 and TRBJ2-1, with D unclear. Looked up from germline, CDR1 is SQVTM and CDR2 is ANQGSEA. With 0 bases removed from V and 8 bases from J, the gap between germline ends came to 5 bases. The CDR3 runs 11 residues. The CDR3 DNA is TGCAGCGTTGAAGATCGGCATGAGCAGTTCTTC. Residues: CSVEDRHEQFF.

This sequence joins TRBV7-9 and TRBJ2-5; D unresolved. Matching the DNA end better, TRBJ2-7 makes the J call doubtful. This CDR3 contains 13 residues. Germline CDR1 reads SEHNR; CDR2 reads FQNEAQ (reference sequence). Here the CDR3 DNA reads TGTGCCAGCAGCTTAGAAGGGCTGGGCGAGCAGTACTTC. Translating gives CASSLEGLGEQYF.

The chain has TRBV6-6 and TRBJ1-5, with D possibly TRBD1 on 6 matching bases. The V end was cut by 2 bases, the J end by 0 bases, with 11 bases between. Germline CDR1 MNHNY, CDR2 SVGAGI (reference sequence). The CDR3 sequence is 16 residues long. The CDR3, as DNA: TGTGCCAGCAGTTACGGGGCAGGGGATAGCAATCAGCCCCAGCATTTT. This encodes CASSYGAGDSNQPQHF.